One TCR beta chain is described in this entry. Generated by immunoSEQ multiplex PCR, the TCRdb table keeps only in-frame clones and is missing some. The sample carries around 60,000 clones, approximately 90% recorded once. This specimen belongs to a study of blood T cell repertoires in COVID-19. V shed 1 base, J shed 2 bases, and the junction held 2 bases outside the gene matches. The CDR3 loop spans 16 amino acids. Germline-derived CDR1 and CDR2 are LGHNA and YSLEER. The sample was peripheral blood. The clonotype comes from a human donor with active COVID-19. The donor label of this sample is uncertain. The V and J genes are TRBV4-3 and TRBJ2-7; 13 nucleotides agree with TRBD2. CDR3 loop: CASSQGLAGGAYEQYF. In nucleotides, the CDR3 is TGCGCCAGCAGCCAAGGACTAGCGGGGGGAGCCTACGAGCAGTACTTC.